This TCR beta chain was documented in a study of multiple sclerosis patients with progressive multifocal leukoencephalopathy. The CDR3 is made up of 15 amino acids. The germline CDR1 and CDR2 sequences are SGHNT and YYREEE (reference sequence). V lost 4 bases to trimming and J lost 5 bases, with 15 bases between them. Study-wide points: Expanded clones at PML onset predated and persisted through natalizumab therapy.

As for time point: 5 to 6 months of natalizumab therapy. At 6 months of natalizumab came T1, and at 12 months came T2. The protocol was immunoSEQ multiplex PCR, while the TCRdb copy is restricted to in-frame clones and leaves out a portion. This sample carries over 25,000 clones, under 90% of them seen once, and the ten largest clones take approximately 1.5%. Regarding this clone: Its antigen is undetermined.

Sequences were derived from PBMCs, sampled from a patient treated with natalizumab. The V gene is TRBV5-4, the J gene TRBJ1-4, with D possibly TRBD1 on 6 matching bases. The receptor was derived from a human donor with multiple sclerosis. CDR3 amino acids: CASSPLGAENEKLFF. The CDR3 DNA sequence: TGTGCCAGCAGCCCGTTGGGGGCGGAGAATGAAAAACTGTTTTTT.